This TCR beta chain appears in the sequencing data of a study of T cells in Graves' hyperthyroidism and ophthalmopathy. This clonotype was found a few times. What it recognizes is unknown. Overall study findings and caveats: Ophthalmopathy, which appeared later, was predicted by the model a median 6.5 months before onset.

Graves' hyperthyroidism was deemed stable absent ophthalmopathy progression within 18 months. Germline loops: CDR1 LGHDT, CDR2 YNNKEL (reference sequence). V was clipped by 4 bases and J by 6 bases, with 6 bases between them. The CDR3 covers 11 residues. It was RNA transcripts that yielded the amplified TCR beta CDR3 regions. The HTBI primer set was used in a first-round RT-PCR of the TCR CDR3. TCRdb processed the multiplex PCR reads anew with MiXCR; each CDR3 protein has one entry. The table lists 380,000 or so distinct CDR3 sequences, roughly 19% of them singletons. The chain recombines TRBV3-1 with TRBJ1-1; D not resolved. The specimen sequenced was blood. The receptor comes from a woman aged 18-30 years with Graves' hyperthyroidism. CDR3 sequence (DNA): TGTGCCAGCAGCCGCAGGTCTGAAGCTTTCTTT. This encodes CASSRRSEAFF. Supplemented by reference TRBV3-1 and TRBJ1-1, the full variable domain reads DTAVSQTPKYLVTQMGNDKSIKCEQNLGHDTMYWYKQDSKKFLKIMFSYNNKELIINETVPNRFSPKSPDKAHLNLHINSLELGDSAVYFCASSRRSEAFFGQGTRLTVV.